This TCR beta chain was sequenced for a study of cytomegalovirus exposure and HLA in healthy donors. Study results and caveats: Analyzed later, most CMV-associated TCR beta chains appeared HLA-restricted.

Notes on this clone: Its cognate antigen is unknown.

A multiplex PCR was run with 60 Vbeta primers and 13 Jbeta primers. The protocol was immunoSEQ multiplex PCR, while the TCRdb copy is restricted to in-frame clones and leaves out a portion. The sample contains 5,500 to 8,000 clones, roughly half of which appear only once. V lost 2 bases to trimming and J lost 8 bases, with 12 bases between them. The CDR3 totals 12 residues. From germline, CDR1 is SQVTM and CDR2 ANQGSEA. This receptor was identified in a man under 40 in good health and CMV-seropositive. The sample taken for sequencing was PBMCs. The chain carries TRBV29-1 and TRBJ1-2, with D maybe TRBD1 (6 bases). The CDR3 spells CSVELDSQGYTF. The CDR3 DNA follows: TGCAGCGTTGAACTGGACAGCCAAGGCTACACCTTC.